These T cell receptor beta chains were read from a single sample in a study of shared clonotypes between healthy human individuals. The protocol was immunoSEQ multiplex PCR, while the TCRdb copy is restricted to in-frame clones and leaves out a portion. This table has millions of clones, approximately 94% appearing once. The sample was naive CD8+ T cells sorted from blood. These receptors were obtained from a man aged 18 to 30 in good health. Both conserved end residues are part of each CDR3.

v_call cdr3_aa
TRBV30 CAWTLGLKPAEAFF
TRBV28 CASVRDEFQETQYF
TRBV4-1 CASSQEQGANEKLFF
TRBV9 CASSVAGSATGELFF
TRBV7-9 CASSLPLSGGSSEQFF
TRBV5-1 CASSFGQTYEQYF
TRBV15 CATSRGSSAYYNEQFF
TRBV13 CASSSADGHLYNSPLHF
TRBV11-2 CASSFGDYGYTF
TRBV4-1 CASSPNSRTAIYGYTF
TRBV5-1 CASSYDTGEEKLFF
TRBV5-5 CASSPPDSQETQYF
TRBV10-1 CASSENRDSSSNQPQHF
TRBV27 CASSFGLGAKNIQYF
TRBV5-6 CASSTLTSGGTDTQYF
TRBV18 CASSPGAVPRHTQYF
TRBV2 CASTRVGGRQPQHF
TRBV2 CASSPTSLTDTQYF
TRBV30 CAWSRRGRGYEQFF
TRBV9 CASSHPGGASTGELFF
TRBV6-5 CASRLKIQETQYF
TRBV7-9 CASSLGGTGYEQYF
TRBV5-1 CASSPTAGGLRNEKLFF
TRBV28 CASSFISPANEKLFF
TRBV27 CASSLSTGQVSYEQYF
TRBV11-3 CASSLDPGPVYEQYF
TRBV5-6 CASSLVQAYGYTF
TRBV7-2 CASSLVTISTDTQYF
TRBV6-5 CASSLGQGFTGELFF
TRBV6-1 CASSGWDGNSPLHF
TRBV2 CASIVQGSREAFF
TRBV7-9 CASSLGLAGGPQDNEQFF
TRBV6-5 CASSSPQGAPSYEQYF
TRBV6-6 CASTPATQGVGELFF
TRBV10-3 CAISESGPSDEQYF
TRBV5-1 CASSSPGHYYNEQFF
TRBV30 CAWSNREDETQYF
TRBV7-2 CASSPRQFQETQYF
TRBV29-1 CSVEDWGAPANYGYTF
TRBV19 CASDPGPTTNEQFF
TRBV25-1 CASSEWGSSGVYNEQFF
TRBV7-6 CASSLLAGVDTGELFF
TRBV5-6 CASSLDYTF
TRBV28 CASSVGSGGTDTQYF
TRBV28 CASSFLQGSATNEKLFF
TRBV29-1 CSVRTEHNQPQHF
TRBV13 CASSLGLRGSPLHF
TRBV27 CASSVGLSGEQYF
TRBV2 CASSESQGLETQYF
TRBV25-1 CASSDDGPRELFF
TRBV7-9 CASSSPGTGGGETQYF